The entry that follows covers one T cell receptor beta chain sequence. Antigen specificity is unknown. It was with 60 Vbeta and 13 Jbeta primers that the PCR ran. Assay used: immunoSEQ multiplex PCR; TCRdb lists only in-frame clones, some missing. The sample consists of tens of thousands of clones, 90% of them appearing once. J lost 2 bases, V lost 0 bases, and 7 bases had no gene match. The CDR3 is made up of 16 amino acids. Germline CDR1 is MNHNS and CDR2 is SASEGT. The sample originates from a study of cytomegalovirus exposure and HLA in healthy donors. Findings and caveats of the study: One variant, a missense change in DCLRE1C, was linked in a later analysis to TCR beta V- and J-gene trimming.

The chain carries TRBV6-1 and TRBJ2-7; TRBD2 matches at 7 bases. The sequenced sample was PBMCs. The receptor was derived from a woman between 18 and 29 years old in good health and CMV-seronegative. CDR3 in DNA: TGTGCCAGCAGTGAAGCGCTTCCTAGCGGACCCTACGAGCAGTACTTC. This encodes CASSEALPSGPYEQYF.